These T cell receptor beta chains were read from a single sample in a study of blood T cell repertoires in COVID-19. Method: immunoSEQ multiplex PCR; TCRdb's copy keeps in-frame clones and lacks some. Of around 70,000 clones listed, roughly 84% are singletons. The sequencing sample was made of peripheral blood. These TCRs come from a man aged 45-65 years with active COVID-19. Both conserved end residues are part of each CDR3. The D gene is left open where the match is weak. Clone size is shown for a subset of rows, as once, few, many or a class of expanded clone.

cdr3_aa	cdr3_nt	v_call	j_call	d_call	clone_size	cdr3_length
CASSQDERQAGGYTF	TGCGCCAGCAGCCAAGATGAGAGACAGGCGGGCGGCTACACCTTC	TRBV4-1	TRBJ1-2	.	few	15
CASSGGVQGETQYF	TGTGCCAGTAGTGGCGGTGTACAGGGAGAGACCCAGTACTTC	TRBV19	TRBJ2-5	.	.	14
CASSLRDRQNSPLHF	TGTGCCAGCAGCCTTCGGGACAGACAAAATTCACCCCTCCACTTT	TRBV14	TRBJ1-6	TRBD1	.	15
CSVTTSGGETQYF	TGCAGCGTCACGACTAGCGGAGGGGAGACCCAGTACTTC	TRBV29-1	TRBJ2-5	TRBD2	.	13
CASSPPMAGGPETQYF	TGCGCCAGCAGCCCACCTATGGCGGGGGGCCCTGAGACCCAGTACTTC	TRBV4-3	TRBJ2-5	TRBD2	.	16
CASSVASFHEQFF	TGTGCCAGCAGCGTAGCTAGTTTCCATGAGCAGTTCTTC	TRBV9	TRBJ2-1	.	once	13
CAWSQIYNSPLHF	TGTGCCTGGAGTCAGATCTATAATTCACCCCTCCACTTT	TRBV30	TRBJ1-6	.	.	13
CASRPQPLAGGTDTQYF	TGCGCCAGCAGGCCACAACCACTAGCGGGGGGCACAGATACGCAGTATTTT	TRBV10-1	TRBJ2-3	TRBD2	.	17
CASSQDWGQGAGETQYF	TGCGCCAGCAGCCAAGACTGGGGACAGGGGGCAGGGGAGACCCAGTACTTC	TRBV4-3	TRBJ2-5	TRBD1	.	17
CASSLLTENTEAFF	TGCGCCAGCAGCTTGTTGACAGAAAACACTGAAGCTTTCTTT	TRBV5-1	TRBJ1-1	.	.	14
CASSSEPTGLGQPQHF	TGCGCCAGCAGCTCCGAGCCCACAGGGTTAGGGCAGCCCCAGCATTTT	TRBV5-1	TRBJ1-5	.	.	16
CASSQDVTGTRYNSPLHF	TGTGCCAGCAGCCAAGATGTAACAGGTACTCGGTATAATTCACCCCTCCACTTT	TRBV4-2	TRBJ1-6	.	.	18
CASSSLAGGPLEQFF	TGTGCCAGCAGCTCACTAGCGGGGGGGCCACTTGAGCAGTTCTTC	TRBV5-6	TRBJ2-1	TRBD2	.	15
CASSQETGYNSPLHF	TGTGCCAGCAGCCAAGAGACAGGGTATAATTCACCCCTCCACTTT	TRBV14	TRBJ1-6	TRBD1	.	15
CASSLGDREAEKLFF	TGCGCCAGCAGCTTGGGGGACAGGGAAGCGGAAAAACTGTTTTTT	TRBV5-1	TRBJ1-4	TRBD1	.	15
CASSEKDYETEDF	TGTGCCAGCAGTGAAAAGGATTATGAGACAGAGGACTTC	TRBV2	TRBJ2-7	.	.	13
CASSFARAAVAGHDYGYTF	TGTGCCAGCAGCTTTGCGAGGGCGGCCGTAGCGGGGCATGACTATGGCTACACCTTC	TRBV5-4	TRBJ1-2	.	.	19
CASSPGTGRELFF	TGTGCCAGCAGCCCTGGGACAGGGCGGGAACTGTTTTTT	TRBV9	TRBJ1-4	TRBD1	.	13
CASSPVNEKLFF	TGTGCCAGCAGTCCCGTGAATGAAAAACTGTTTTTT	TRBV28	TRBJ1-4	.	.	12
CASSQNRVRSGYTF	TGTGCCAGCAGCCAGAATCGGGTGCGATCTGGCTACACCTTC	TRBV5-6	TRBJ1-2	.	.	14
CASRPLRRGPGGYTF	TGTGCCAGCAGACCCCTCAGGAGGGGGCCGGGTGGCTACACCTTC	TRBV6-5	TRBJ1-2	TRBD1	.	15